These 10 T cell receptor beta chains came from one sample sequenced in a study of glioma-infiltrating T cells after dendritic cell vaccination. As for time point: after dendritic cell vaccination, including at tumor progression/relapse. Measured with immunoSEQ multiplex PCR; TCRdb has only the in-frame clones, and not every one. The sample lists fewer than 90,000 clones, roughly four fifths occurring once. Sequenced here: blood, sampled after dendritic cell vaccination. The source of these receptors is a human donor with glioblastoma.

The chain combines TRBV7-2 with TRBJ2-7, with 12 nucleotides matching TRBD2. CDR3 length equals 15 residues. Looked up from germline, CDR1 is SGHTA and CDR2 is FQGNSA. J gave up 2 bases and V 5 bases, and 4 bases lay outside the gene matches. The CDR3 loop reads CASSPTSGGPYEQYF. CDR3 nucleotides: TGTGCCAGCAGCCCGACTAGCGGGGGACCCTACGAGCAGTACTTC.

This chain joins TRBV5-6 and TRBJ2-3; 8 bases are shared with TRBD1. The CDR3 length is 15 residues. Trimming removed 4 bases from V and 2 bases from J; junction bases left unmatched: 6. CDR1 is SGHDT, CDR2 YYEEEE, per germline. The CDR3 DNA is TGTGCCAGCAGCCGCGAGGGACAGGTCACAGATACGCAGTATTTT. This gives the protein CASSREGQVTDTQYF. Full variable domain (remainder filled in from reference TRBV5-6 and TRBJ2-3): DAGVTQSPTHLIKTRGQQVTLRCSPKSGHDTVSWYQQALGQGPQFIFQYYEEEERQRGNFPDRFSGHQFPNYSSELNVNALLLGDSALYLCASSREGQVTDTQYFGPGTRLTVL.

J is TRBJ2-7 and V is TRBV6-1; maybe TRBD2 (6 bases). V lost 2 bases to trimming and J lost 0 bases, with 11 bases between them. The CDR3 has 15 amino acids. Germline loops: CDR1 MNHNS, CDR2 SASEGT. CDR3 bases: TGTGCCAGCAGTGAACGGGGGTTCGGCTCCTACGAGCAGTACTTC. It translates to CASSERGFGSYEQYF.

The J gene is TRBJ2-5, the V gene TRBV9; the match to TRBD1 covers 7 bases. This CDR3 contains 14 residues. The germline V gene encodes CDR1 SGDLS and CDR2 YYNGEE. V dropped 0 bases and J dropped 5; count of bases not matched to a gene: 4. For the CDR3, the DNA is TGTGCCAGCAGCGTAGGAGGGGGCGGGGAGACCCAGTACTTC. The encoded protein is CASSVGGGGETQYF.

The chain combines TRBV6-5 with TRBJ1-6; 9 nucleotides match TRBD1. V shed 8 bases and J 7 bases; nucleotides not matched to a gene: 6. CDR1 and CDR2 from the germline V gene are MNHEY and SVGAGI. This CDR3 comprises 14 residues. CDR3 sequence reads: CASGRDRENSPLHF. For the CDR3, the DNA is TGTGCCAGCGGACGGGACAGGGAGAATTCACCCCTCCACTTT.

V gene TRBV19 combines with J gene TRBJ2-2, with 9 bases lining up with TRBD1. The CDR3 spans 14 residues. Trimming removed 7 bases from V and 5 bases from J; junction bases left unmatched: 5. The V gene's germline CDR1 is LNHDA and CDR2 SQIVND (reference sequence). The CDR3 here is CASTRQGGTGELFF. CDR3 sequence (DNA): TGTGCCAGTACTCGACAGGGGGGAACCGGGGAGCTGTTTTTT.

The gene calls are TRBV4-3 and TRBJ2-1; 7 nucleotides match TRBD1. With V trimmed by 4 bases and J by 2 bases, 5 bases remained unmatched. Germline V gives CDR1 LGHNA, CDR2 YSLEER. This CDR3 has 15 amino acids. CDR3 nucleotides: TGCGCCAGCAGCCGAGACAGGGTCCCCTACAATGAGCAGTTCTTC. It translates to CASSRDRVPYNEQFF.

V is TRBV7-2 and J is TRBJ2-3; 10 positions agree with TRBD2. This CDR3 spans 17 amino acids. CDR1 and CDR2 from the germline V gene are SGHTA and FQGNSA. The V segment lost 5 bases and the J segment 3 bases; nucleotides outside the gene matches: 11. The CDR3 here is CASSVKWTSGMTDTQYF. The CDR3 DNA reads as TGTGCCAGCAGCGTAAAATGGACTAGCGGAATGACAGATACGCAGTATTTT.

This chain links TRBV7-8 with TRBJ2-5, with 7 bases matching TRBD1. CDR3 length: 20 residues. The germline V gene has CDR1 SGHVS and CDR2 FQNEAQ. The V gene end was trimmed by 0 bases and the J gene end by 0 bases; junction bases not matched to a gene: 16. Written as DNA, the CDR3 is TGTGCCAGCAGCTTAGCGGAAGGTAGAGGGACAGTGATGTACCAAGAGACCCAGTACTTC. Translation: CASSLAEGRGTVMYQETQYF.

This clone is termed medium-sized (0.01 to 0.1%). The chain carries TRBV27 and TRBJ1-1; TRBD1 agrees at 12 bases. The CDR3 loop spans 13 amino acids. Germline assignment: CDR1 MNHEY and CDR2 SMNVEV (reference sequence). V gave up 4 bases and J gave up 10 bases; unmatched junction bases: 4. CDR3 in amino acids: CASSSGTGGLAFF. CDR3 nucleotide sequence: TGTGCCAGCAGTTCCGGGACAGGGGGCTTAGCTTTCTTT.